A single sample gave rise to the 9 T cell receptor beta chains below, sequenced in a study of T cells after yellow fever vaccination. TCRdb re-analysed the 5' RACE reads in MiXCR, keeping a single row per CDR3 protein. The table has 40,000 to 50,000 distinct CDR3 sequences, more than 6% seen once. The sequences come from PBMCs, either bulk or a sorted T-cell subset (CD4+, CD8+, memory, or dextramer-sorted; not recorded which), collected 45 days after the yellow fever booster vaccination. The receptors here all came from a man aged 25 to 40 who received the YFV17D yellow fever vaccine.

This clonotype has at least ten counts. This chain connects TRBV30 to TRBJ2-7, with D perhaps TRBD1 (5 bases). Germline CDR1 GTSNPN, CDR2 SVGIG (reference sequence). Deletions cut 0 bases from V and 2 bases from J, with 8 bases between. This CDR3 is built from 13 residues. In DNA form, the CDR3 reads TGTGCCTGGAGTGTATCCAGGGCCTACGAGCAGTACTTC. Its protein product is CAWSVSRAYEQYF.

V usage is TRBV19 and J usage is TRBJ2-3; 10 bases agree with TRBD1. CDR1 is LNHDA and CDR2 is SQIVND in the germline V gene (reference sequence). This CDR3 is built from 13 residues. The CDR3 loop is CAAAGTGVDTQYF. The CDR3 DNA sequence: TGTGCAGCCGCCGGGACAGGGGTAGATACGCAGTATTTT.

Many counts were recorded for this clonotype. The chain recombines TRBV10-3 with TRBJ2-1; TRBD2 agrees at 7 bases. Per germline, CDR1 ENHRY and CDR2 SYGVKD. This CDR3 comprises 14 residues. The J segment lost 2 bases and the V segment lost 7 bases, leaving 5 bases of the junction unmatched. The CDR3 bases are TGTGCCATCAAAGAGCGGGACGCCTACAATGAGCAGTTCTTC. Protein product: CAIKERDAYNEQFF.

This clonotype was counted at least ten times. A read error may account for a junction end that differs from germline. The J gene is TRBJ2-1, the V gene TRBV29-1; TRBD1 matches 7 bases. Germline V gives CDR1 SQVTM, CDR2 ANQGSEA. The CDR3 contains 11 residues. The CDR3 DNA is TGTTGGGGACAGAACTACAATGAGCAGTTCTTC. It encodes CWGQNYNEQFF.

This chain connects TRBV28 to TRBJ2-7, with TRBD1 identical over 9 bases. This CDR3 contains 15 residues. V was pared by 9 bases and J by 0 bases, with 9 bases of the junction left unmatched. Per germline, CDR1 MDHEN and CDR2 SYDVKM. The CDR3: CARIPGQGYSYEQYF. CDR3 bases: TGTGCCAGAATCCCGGGACAGGGCTACTCCTACGAGCAGTACTTC.

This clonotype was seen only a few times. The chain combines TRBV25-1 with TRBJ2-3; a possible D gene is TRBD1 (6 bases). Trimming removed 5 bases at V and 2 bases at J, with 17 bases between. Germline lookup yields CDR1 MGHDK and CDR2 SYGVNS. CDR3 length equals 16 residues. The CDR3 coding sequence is TGTGCCAGCAGTCTCCAGGGGCCCTCAGACACAGATACGCAGTATTTT. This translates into CASSLQGPSDTDTQYF.

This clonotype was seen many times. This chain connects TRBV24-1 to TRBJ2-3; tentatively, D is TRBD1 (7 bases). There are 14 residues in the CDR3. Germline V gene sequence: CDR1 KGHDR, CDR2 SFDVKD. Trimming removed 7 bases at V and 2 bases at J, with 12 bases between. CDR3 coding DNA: TGTGCCACCAGGGAGGGACAGCACACAGATACGCAGTATTTT. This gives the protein CATREGQHTDTQYF.

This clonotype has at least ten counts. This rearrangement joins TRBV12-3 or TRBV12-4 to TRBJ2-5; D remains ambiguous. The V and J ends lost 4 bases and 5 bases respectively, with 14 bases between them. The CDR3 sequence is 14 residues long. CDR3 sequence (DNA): TGTGCCAGCAGTTCACAAGCCGTGGGGGAGACCCAGTACTTC. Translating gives CASSSQAVGETQYF.

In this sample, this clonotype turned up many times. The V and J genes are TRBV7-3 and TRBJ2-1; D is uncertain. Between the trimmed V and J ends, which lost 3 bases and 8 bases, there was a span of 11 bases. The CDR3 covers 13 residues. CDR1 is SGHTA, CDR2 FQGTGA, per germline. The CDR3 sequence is CASSLGKSHEQFF. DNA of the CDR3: TGTGCCAGCAGCTTGGGGAAGAGCCATGAGCAGTTCTTC.